These 11 T cell receptor beta chains share one sample of origin, sequenced in a study of CD8+CD57+ T cells in acquired aplastic anemia. Template material for TCR beta VDJ and CDR3 profiling consisted of genomic DNA. One entry per CDR3 protein results from TCRdb running MiXCR on the reads. The sample holds 150,000 to 200,000 distinct CDR3 sequences; less than 60% are singletons and the top ten take roughly 3.5%. Before being chosen for sequencing, patients had shown CD8+CD57+ cell expansion by flow cytometry. Sequenced: sorted CD4+, CD8+, or CD8+CD57+ T cells (not recorded which) from PBMCs. The receptors originated from a human donor with aplastic anemia.

On this clonotype itself: A read error may account for a junction end that differs from germline. The chain recombines TRBV19 with TRBJ1-5; D gene uncertain. Germline V gene data show CDR1 as LNHDA and CDR2 as SQIVND (reference sequence). This CDR3 is 14 amino acids long. Here the CDR3 DNA reads TGTGCCAGCCAGTCCGGGGAGGGCCCTCAGACCCAGCATTTT. This gives the protein CASQSGEGPQTQHF.

V usage is TRBV25-1 and J usage is TRBJ2-3; 9 nucleotides match TRBD1. Germline V gives CDR1 MGHDK, CDR2 SYGVNS. V lost 9 bases and J lost 0; bases outside the gene matches: 4. The CDR3 length is 14 residues. CDR3 loop: CASSGTGSTDTQYF. The DNA of the CDR3 is TGTGCCAGTTCCGGGACAGGGAGCACAGATACGCAGTATTTT.

The chain carries TRBV24-1 and TRBJ2-1; either TRBD1 or TRBD2 may fit D (5 bases each). V gave up 9 bases and J gave up 10 bases, with 21 bases separating them. This CDR3 region has 14 residues. Germline V gene data show CDR1 as KGHDR and CDR2 as SFDVKD. The CDR3 DNA reads as TGTGCCACCTATGAGGGGCGGGTGGGTTACGAGCAGTTCTTC. Its protein is CATYEGRVGYEQFF.

V gene TRBV2 combines with J gene TRBJ2-5; TRBD1 might be the D (6 bases). Deletions cut 10 bases from V and 2 bases from J, with 14 bases between. Germline lookup yields CDR1 SNHLY and CDR2 FYNNEI. This CDR3 spans 13 amino acids. As DNA, the CDR3 is TGTGCCACCTCCCGTGGGACACAAGAGACCCAGTACTTC. Amino acids: CATSRGTQETQYF.

The sample holds many counts of this clonotype. CDR3 amino acids: CASSSVAGGNTGELFF. CDR3 DNA: TGTGCCAGCAGCTCCGTAGCGGGGGGGAACACCGGGGAGCTGTTTTTT. The chain recombines TRBV11-1 with TRBJ2-2, with 10 positions matching TRBD2. CDR3 size: 16 residues. Germline V gene lookup returns CDR1 SGHAT and CDR2 FQDESV (reference sequence). J was trimmed by 1 base and V by 4 bases; bases with no gene match: 3.

This clonotype was seen many times. The chain has TRBV5-1 and TRBJ2-7; D is tentatively TRBD1 or TRBD2 (5 bases each). The CDR3 spans 13 residues. The V gene lost 4 bases and the J gene lost 5 bases, with 13 bases spanning the gap. Germline CDR1 and CDR2: SGHRS and YFSETQ. The CDR3 loop reads CASSPGRDDEQYF. Here the CDR3 DNA reads TGCGCCAGCAGCCCGGGACGGGACGACGAGCAGTACTTC.

The V gene is TRBV11-2, the J gene TRBJ2-1; 8 bases match TRBD2. The J segment lost 5 bases and the V segment lost 5 bases, leaving 8 bases of the junction unmatched. The CDR3 covers 15 residues. The germline gives CDR1 SGHAT, CDR2 FQNNGV. The CDR3 reads CASSPSGGGHNEQFF. The CDR3 DNA reads as TGTGCCAGCAGCCCAAGCGGGGGCGGCCACAATGAGCAGTTCTTC.

This clonotype was counted at least ten times. V gene TRBV7-3 combines with J gene TRBJ1-5; D is unresolved. This CDR3 region has 13 residues. CDR1 and CDR2 from the germline V gene are SGHTA and FQGTGA. V was cut by 5 bases and J by 0 bases, with 5 bases left in between. The CDR3 DNA sequence: TGTGCCAGCAGCCTCAATAGCAATCAGCCCCAGCATTTT. Its protein is CASSLNSNQPQHF. The variable domain in full, completed from reference TRBV7-3 and TRBJ1-5, reads GAGVSQTPSNKVTEKGKYVELRCDPISGHTALYWYRQSLGQGPEFLIYFQGTGAADDSGLPNDRFFAVRPEGSVSTLKIQRTERGDSAVYLCASSLNSNQPQHFGDGTRLSIL.

This clonotype was seen ten or more times. The chain has TRBV24-1 and TRBJ2-3; TRBD1 matches 8 bases. The germline V gene encodes CDR1 KGHDR and CDR2 SFDVKD. There are 17 residues in the CDR3. V shed 3 bases, J shed 0 bases, and the junction held 7 bases outside the gene matches. CDR3 loop: CATSDPTGQGSTDTQYF. Written as DNA, the CDR3 is TGTGCCACCAGTGATCCGACCGGACAGGGAAGCACAGATACGCAGTATTTT.

The rearrangement joins TRBV20-1 to TRBJ2-3; TRBD1 aligns across 12 bases. V was clipped by 5 bases and J by 3 bases; unmatched bases: 9. Germline lookup yields CDR1 DFQATT and CDR2 SNEGSKA (reference sequence). This CDR3 has 16 amino acids. CDR3 sequence: CSAGDRGRGATDTQYF. As DNA, the CDR3 is TGCAGTGCTGGGGACAGGGGGCGAGGGGCGACAGATACGCAGTATTTT.

This clonotype was found a few times. The chain carries TRBV6-5 and TRBJ1-2; TRBD1 is a possible D gene (6 bases). The germline CDR1 and CDR2 sequences are MNHEY and SVGAGI. Trimming removed 4 bases from V and 3 bases from J, with 12 bases in between. The length of the CDR3 is 14 residues. The CDR3 reads CASSLGGADYGYTF. DNA for the CDR3: TGTGCCAGCAGTTTAGGGGGGGCAGACTATGGCTACACCTTC.